The clone carrying this TCR beta chain was observed a single time. The antigen is undetermined. The CDR3 totals 11 residues. Trimming left V 2 bases short and J 12 bases short, with 8 bases between. The germline gives CDR1 LNHDA, CDR2 SQIVND (reference sequence). Produced via immunoSEQ multiplex PCR; TCRdb's table is partial and in-frame only. The repertoire consists of about 150,000 clones, with roughly nine tenths occurring once and the leading ten covering around 3.6%. This entry is derived from a study of T cell responses to AZD1222 COVID-19 vaccine. The study, taken as a whole, reports: Spike-specific TCR breadth and depth were elevated following two AZD1222 doses. No day 14 peak samples; only post-peak repertoires were characterized.

The clonotype comes from an adult in good health. The chain employs TRBV19 and TRBJ2-1; unclear D gene. The sample here was peripheral blood, taken on day 0 of AZD1222 vaccination. The CDR3 is CASSISEAQFF. For the CDR3, the DNA is TGTGCCAGTAGTATATCAGAGGCGCAGTTCTTC. The entire variable domain, with the rest obtained from reference TRBV19 and TRBJ2-1, is as follows: DGGITQSPKYLFRKEGQNVTLSCEQNLNHDAMYWYRQDPGQGLRLIYYSQIVNDFQKGDIAEGYSVSREKKESFPLTVTSAQKNPTAFYLCASSISEAQFFGPGTRLTVL.